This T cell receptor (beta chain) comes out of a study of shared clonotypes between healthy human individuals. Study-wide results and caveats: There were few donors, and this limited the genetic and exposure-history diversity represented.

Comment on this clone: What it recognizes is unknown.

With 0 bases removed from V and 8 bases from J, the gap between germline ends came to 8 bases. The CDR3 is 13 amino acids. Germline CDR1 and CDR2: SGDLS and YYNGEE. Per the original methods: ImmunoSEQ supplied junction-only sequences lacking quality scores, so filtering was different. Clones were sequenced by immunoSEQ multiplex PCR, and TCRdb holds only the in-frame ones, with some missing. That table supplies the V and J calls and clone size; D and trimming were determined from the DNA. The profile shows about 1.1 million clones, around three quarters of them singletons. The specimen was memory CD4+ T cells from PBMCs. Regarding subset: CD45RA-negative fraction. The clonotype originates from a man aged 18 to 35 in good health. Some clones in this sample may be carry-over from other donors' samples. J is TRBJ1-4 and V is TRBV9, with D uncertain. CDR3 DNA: TGTGCCAGCAGCGTAGGGTATTCCGAAAAACTGTTTTTT. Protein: CASSVGYSEKLFF. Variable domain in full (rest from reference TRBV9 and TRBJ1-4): DSGVTQTPKHLITATGQRVTLRCSPRSGDLSVYWYQQSLDQGLQFLIQYYNGEERAKGNILERFSAQQFPDLHSELNLSSLELGDSALYFCASSVGYSEKLFFGSGTQLSVL.